The 18 T cell receptor beta chains in this list originate from one sample, sequenced in a study of blood T cell repertoires in COVID-19. Here immunoSEQ multiplex PCR was the method, and the copy in TCRdb shows in-frame clones only, minus some. This table has fewer than 250,000 clones, about four fifths appearing once. Sequenced sample: PBMCs or T cells enriched from blood (not recorded which). Receptor source: a woman aged 45-65 years who had been exposed to COVID-19.

The J gene is TRBJ1-3, the V gene TRBV10-3; D gene unclear. Trimming removed 10 bases at V and 4 bases at J, with 8 bases between. Germline loops: CDR1 ENHRY, CDR2 SYGVKD. CDR3 length equals 11 residues. CDR3 in amino acids: CATRSGNTIYF. As DNA, the CDR3 is TGTGCCACCCGGAGCGGAAACACCATATATTTT.

This clone was picked up one time. The V gene is TRBV5-1, the J gene TRBJ1-3; 7 bases are a match to TRBD1. This CDR3 is 14 amino acids long. Trimming at V came to 0 bases and at J to 8 bases, leaving 5 bases not matched to a gene. Germline CDR1 and CDR2: SGHRS and YFSETQ. CDR3 DNA: TGCGCCAGCAGCTTGGGGCAGGGGACAGACACCATATATTTT. Translation gives CASSLGQGTDTIYF.

The chain is built from TRBV5-5 and TRBJ1-5; TRBD1 matches at 8 bases. Germline lookup yields CDR1 SGHKS and CDR2 YYEKEE (reference sequence). V shed 3 bases and J 0 bases; nucleotides not matched to a gene: 2. The CDR3 runs 15 residues. The CDR3 sequence: CASSWGTGSNQPQHF. The CDR3, as DNA: TGTGCCAGCAGCTGGGGGACAGGTAGCAATCAGCCCCAGCATTTT.

The rearrangement uses TRBV6-1 and TRBJ1-2; D gene uncertain. Trimming pared 0 bases from V and 0 bases from J, leaving 5 bases between. From germline, CDR1 is MNHNS and CDR2 SASEGT. The CDR3 totals 14 residues. In nucleotides, the CDR3 is TGTGCCAGCAGTGAAGCGAGTACTAACTATGGCTACACCTTC. It yields the protein CASSEASTNYGYTF.

J is TRBJ2-7 and V is TRBV21-1; the table's D gene call, TRBD1, was not cross checked with the DNA. TRBV21-1 is a pseudogene locus. CDR3 size: 13 residues. CDR3 region: CASSPLGHYEQYF. CDR3 in DNA: TGTGCCAGCAGCCCTCTGGGACACTACGAGCAGTACTTC.

This chain links TRBV10-3 with TRBJ1-4; D gene unclear. CDR3 size: 15 residues. Germline V gene data show CDR1 as ENHRY and CDR2 as SYGVKD. V dropped 0 bases and J dropped 8 bases, with 13 bases sitting between them. The CDR3 loop is CAISESRVLKEKLFF. The CDR3 nucleotides read TGTGCCATCAGTGAGTCTCGAGTGTTGAAGGAAAAACTGTTTTTT.

V and J are TRBV27 and TRBJ1-2; D perhaps matches TRBD1 (5 bases). The CDR3 spans 13 residues. Germline V gene data show CDR1 as MNHEY and CDR2 as SMNVEV (reference sequence). The V gene lost 4 bases and the J gene lost 4 bases, with 10 bases spanning the gap. In DNA, the CDR3 is TGTGCCAGCAGTTACCAGGGAGGCTATGGCTACACCTTC. As protein: CASSYQGGYGYTF.

The chain couples TRBV6-5 to TRBJ1-1, with 8 bases that match TRBD1. The CDR3 runs to 14 residues. The V segment lost 6 bases and the J segment 2 bases; nucleotides outside the gene matches: 5. CDR1 and CDR2 (germline): MNHEY, SVGAGI. As DNA, the CDR3 is TGTGCCAGCAGGGAGGACAGGGATAACACTGAAGCTTTCTTT. Amino acid sequence: CASREDRDNTEAFF.

The V and J genes are TRBV6-5 and TRBJ2-7; 7 positions agree with TRBD1. With 2 bases clipped from V and 4 bases from J, the junction kept 2 bases outside the gene matches. The CDR3 has 13 residues. Germline lookup yields CDR1 MNHEY and CDR2 SVGAGI. The CDR3 sequence: CASSYPGGYEQYF. The CDR3 DNA sequence: TGTGCCAGCAGTTACCCAGGGGGTTACGAGCAGTACTTC.

CDR3 DNA: TGTGCCAGCAGCCGCCTGGGTGCTAGCTACAATGAGCAGTTCTTC. Translated: CASSRLGASYNEQFF. V and J are TRBV7-8 and TRBJ2-1, with D hard to call. V lost 5 bases to trimming and J lost 3 bases, with 14 bases between them. Germline lookup yields CDR1 SGHVS and CDR2 FQNEAQ. The CDR3 covers 15 residues.

The genes are TRBV19 and TRBJ2-1; 9 bases line up with TRBD1. Germline CDR1 reads LNHDA; CDR2 reads SQIVND (reference sequence). The CDR3 is 14 residues long. V was pared by 10 bases and J by 3 bases, with 7 bases of the junction left unmatched. CDR3: CATRRDRDYNEQFF. CDR3 DNA sequence: TGTGCCACTCGGAGGGACAGGGACTACAATGAGCAGTTCTTC.

The chain employs TRBV7-9 and TRBJ1-1; 8 bases align to TRBD1. Germline V lookup: CDR1 SEHNR, CDR2 FQNEAQ (reference sequence). The CDR3 sequence is 16 residues long. Germline trimming cut 5 bases from V and 1 base from J; bases unmatched to any gene: 9. The CDR3 here is CASSLRQGFGNTEAFF. The CDR3 nucleotides are TGTGCCAGCAGCCTCCGACAGGGGTTTGGGAACACTGAAGCTTTCTTT.

This sequence joins TRBV2 and TRBJ1-3, with TRBD1 identical over 9 bases. This CDR3 has 15 amino acids. Germline CDR1 is SNHLY and CDR2 is FYNNEI. With V trimmed by 7 bases and J by 2 bases, 6 bases remained unmatched. CDR3 DNA: TGTGCCAGCACGGGACAGGGACGTACTGGAAACACCATATATTTT. Its protein is CASTGQGRTGNTIYF.

The J gene is TRBJ2-1, the V gene TRBV25-1, with a tentative D call TRBD2 (6 bases). The ends were cut back, 0 bases at V and 9 bases at J, with 12 bases in the middle. The V gene's germline CDR1 is MGHDK and CDR2 SYGVNS. This CDR3 region has 14 residues. CDR3 coding DNA: TGTGCCAGCAGTGAATATAGGTTCGGGGGTGAGCAGTTCTTC. Encoded protein: CASSEYRFGGEQFF.

This clone turned up a few times. The CDR3 DNA reads TGTGCCAGCAGCCTCGGTCTGAACACTGAAGCTTTCTTT. Encoded protein: CASSLGLNTEAFF. The V call is TRBV6-5, the J call TRBJ1-1; D unresolved. Germline assignment: CDR1 MNHEY and CDR2 SVGAGI. The CDR3 is 13 residues long. The V gene lost 6 bases and the J gene lost 0 bases, with 8 bases spanning the gap.

The gene calls are TRBV19 and TRBJ1-5; D not certain. Germline CDR1 is LNHDA and CDR2 is SQIVND (reference sequence). With 7 bases removed from V and 2 bases from J, the gap between germline ends came to 15 bases. The CDR3 is made up of 15 amino acids. CDR3 in amino acids: CASNGGSSGNQPQHF. In DNA form, the CDR3 reads TGTGCCAGTAACGGAGGCAGCTCTGGCAATCAGCCCCAGCATTTT. The complete variable domain, with remaining parts taken from reference TRBV19 and TRBJ1-5, reads DGGITQSPKYLFRKEGQNVTLSCEQNLNHDAMYWYRQDPGQGLRLIYYSQIVNDFQKGDIAEGYSVSREKKESFPLTVTSAQKNPTAFYLCASNGGSSGNQPQHFGDGTRLSIL.

The J gene is TRBJ2-5, the V gene TRBV11-1, with TRBD2 matching over 7 bases. The germline gives CDR1 SGHAT, CDR2 FQDESV (reference sequence). The CDR3 sequence is 14 residues long. With V trimmed by 5 bases and J by 0 bases, 3 bases remained unmatched. As DNA, the CDR3 is TGTGCCAGCAGCCGAGCGGGGAACCAAGAGACCCAGTACTTC. As protein: CASSRAGNQETQYF. The complete variable domain, with remaining parts taken from reference TRBV11-1 and TRBJ2-5, reads EAEVAQSPRYKITEKSQAVAFWCDPISGHATLYWYRQILGQGPELLVQFQDESVVDDSQLPKDRFSAERLKGVDSTLKIQPAELGDSAMYLCASSRAGNQETQYFGPGTRLLVL.

This clone was detected a few times. J is TRBJ2-3 and V is TRBV11-2; tentatively, D is TRBD1 (6 bases). Germline lookup yields CDR1 SGHAT and CDR2 FQNNGV. The V and J ends lost 2 bases and 2 bases respectively, with 17 bases between them. This CDR3 contains 17 residues. Here the CDR3 reads CASSLYQGKEPTDTQYF. The CDR3 DNA reads as TGTGCCAGCAGCTTATATCAGGGGAAGGAGCCCACAGATACGCAGTATTTT. Full variable domain (missing parts from reference TRBV11-2 and TRBJ2-3): EAGVAQSPRYKIIEKRQSVAFWCNPISGHATLYWYQQILGQGPKLLIQFQNNGVVDDSQLPKDRFSAERLKGVDSTLKIQPAKLEDSAVYLCASSLYQGKEPTDTQYFGPGTRLTVL.